This is a list of T cell receptor beta chains from one sample in a study of cytomegalovirus exposure and HLA in healthy donors. The assay was immunoSEQ multiplex PCR, and TCRdb's table has in-frame clones only and misses some. This table has 200,000 to 250,000 clones, 81% appearing once. Sequencing was carried out using PBMCs. These receptor sequences come from a woman aged 60-70 years in good health and CMV-seropositive. Each CDR3 is given with its conserved first and last residue. The order of the fields is J gene, clone size, V gene, D gene, CDR3 protein, CDR3 DNA. The D gene is left open where the match is weak. Clone size appears in some rows only: once, few, many, or a class for an expanded clone.

J gene: TRBJ1-6
clone size: NA
V gene: TRBV27
D gene: NA
CDR3 protein: CASSFTGNSPLHF
CDR3 DNA: TGTGCCAGCAGTTTTACAGGGAATTCACCCCTCCACTTT

J gene: TRBJ2-2
clone size: NA
V gene: TRBV27
D gene: NA
CDR3 protein: CASKTGNTGELFF
CDR3 DNA: TGTGCCAGCAAGACGGGAAACACCGGGGAGCTGTTTTTT

J gene: TRBJ1-5
clone size: NA
V gene: TRBV18
D gene: NA
CDR3 protein: CASSPGRDQPQHF
CDR3 DNA: TGTGCCAGCTCACCAGGGAGGGATCAGCCCCAGCATTTT

J gene: TRBJ2-7
clone size: NA
V gene: TRBV5-1
D gene: NA
CDR3 protein: CASSGLGHYYEQYF
CDR3 DNA: TGCGCCAGCAGCGGGCTGGGGCACTACTACGAGCAGTACTTC

J gene: TRBJ1-5
clone size: NA
V gene: TRBV10-2
D gene: NA
CDR3 protein: CASRGSNQPQHF
CDR3 DNA: TGCGCCAGCCGGGGGAGCAATCAGCCCCAGCATTTT

J gene: TRBJ2-7
clone size: NA
V gene: TRBV6-5
D gene: NA
CDR3 protein: CASSLLGASEQYF
CDR3 DNA: TGTGCCAGCTCACTCTTGGGAGCCTCCGAGCAGTACTTC

J gene: TRBJ2-3
clone size: NA
V gene: TRBV10-1
D gene: NA
CDR3 protein: CASSAAGPDTQYF
CDR3 DNA: TGCGCCAGCAGTGCGGCAGGGCCAGATACGCAGTATTTT

J gene: TRBJ2-5
clone size: once
V gene: TRBV6-6
D gene: TRBD2
CDR3 protein: CASSWEGSQETQYF
CDR3 DNA: TGTGCCAGCAGCTGGGAGGGGAGCCAAGAGACCCAGTACTTC

J gene: TRBJ1-5
clone size: NA
V gene: TRBV2
D gene: NA
CDR3 protein: CASREQGTGNQPQHF
CDR3 DNA: TGTGCCAGCAGAGAACAGGGTACCGGCAATCAGCCCCAGCATTTT

J gene: TRBJ1-2
clone size: NA
V gene: TRBV6-5
D gene: TRBD1
CDR3 protein: CASSHRGRANYGYTF
CDR3 DNA: TGTGCCAGCAGTCACAGGGGACGAGCTAACTATGGCTACACCTTC

J gene: TRBJ1-5
clone size: NA
V gene: TRBV4-2
D gene: NA
CDR3 protein: CASSRNKGAQHF
CDR3 DNA: TGTGCCAGCAGCCGAAATAAAGGGGCCCAGCATTTT

J gene: TRBJ2-7
clone size: NA
V gene: TRBV29-1
D gene: NA
CDR3 protein: CSVTPPAGLGEQYF
CDR3 DNA: TGCAGCGTTACCCCGCCCGCAGGGTTGGGGGAGCAGTACTTC

J gene: TRBJ2-2
clone size: NA
V gene: TRBV20-1
D gene: NA
CDR3 protein: CSARLAGELFF
CDR3 DNA: TGCAGTGCTCGACTTGCCGGGGAGCTGTTTTTT

J gene: TRBJ2-6
clone size: NA
V gene: TRBV5-6
D gene: NA
CDR3 protein: CASSHYRAGANVLTF
CDR3 DNA: TGTGCCAGCAGCCATTACAGGGCTGGGGCCAACGTCCTGACTTTC

J gene: TRBJ1-1
clone size: once
V gene: TRBV9
D gene: NA
CDR3 protein: CASSVRGGMNTEAFF
CDR3 DNA: TGTGCCAGCAGCGTACGGGGGGGGATGAACACTGAAGCTTTCTTT

J gene: TRBJ1-5
clone size: NA
V gene: TRBV4-1
D gene: TRBD1
CDR3 protein: CASSQASGQGVYSNQPQHF
CDR3 DNA: TGCGCCAGCAGCCAAGCATCCGGACAGGGGGTATATAGCAATCAGCCCCAGCATTTT

J gene: TRBJ2-7
clone size: once
V gene: TRBV14
D gene: TRBD2
CDR3 protein: CASSQDGTRRYEQYF
CDR3 DNA: TGTGCCAGCAGCCAAGACGGGACTAGACGTTACGAGCAGTACTTC

J gene: TRBJ2-1
clone size: NA
V gene: TRBV7-3
D gene: NA
CDR3 protein: CASSPGPGYNEQFF
CDR3 DNA: TGTGCCAGCAGCCCTGGTCCAGGGTACAATGAGCAGTTCTTC

J gene: TRBJ1-1
clone size: NA
V gene: TRBV5-1
D gene: NA
CDR3 protein: CASSLSQGLGTEAFF
CDR3 DNA: TGCGCCAGCAGCTTGTCTCAGGGGCTGGGAACTGAAGCTTTCTTT

J gene: TRBJ2-3
clone size: NA
V gene: TRBV15
D gene: TRBD2
CDR3 protein: CATSRDKREGTDTQYF
CDR3 DNA: TGTGCCACCAGCAGAGATAAGCGGGAGGGCACAGATACGCAGTATTTT

J gene: TRBJ1-1
clone size: NA
V gene: TRBV29-1
D gene: NA
CDR3 protein: CSVREVVALNTEAFF
CDR3 DNA: TGCAGCGTTAGAGAGGTGGTGGCCCTGAACACTGAAGCTTTCTTT

J gene: TRBJ2-1
clone size: NA
V gene: TRBV5-5
D gene: NA
CDR3 protein: CASSKAFGGLGSTYNEQFF
CDR3 DNA: TGTGCCAGCAGCAAGGCCTTTGGGGGACTTGGGTCAACCTACAATGAGCAGTTCTTC

J gene: TRBJ1-1
clone size: NA
V gene: TRBV5-4
D gene: TRBD1
CDR3 protein: CASSLVRQGTLNTEAFF
CDR3 DNA: TGTGCCAGCAGCTTGGTACGACAGGGGACCTTGAACACTGAAGCTTTCTTT

J gene: TRBJ1-1
clone size: NA
V gene: TRBV10-3
D gene: TRBD1
CDR3 protein: CAIWDRGKNTEAFF
CDR3 DNA: TGTGCCATCTGGGACAGGGGTAAGAACACTGAAGCTTTCTTT

J gene: TRBJ2-2
clone size: NA
V gene: TRBV7-3
D gene: TRBD1
CDR3 protein: CASSAGTGRFGELFF
CDR3 DNA: TGTGCCAGCAGCGCCGGGACAGGAAGGTTTGGGGAGCTGTTTTTT

J gene: TRBJ2-7
clone size: once
V gene: TRBV5-1
D gene: NA
CDR3 protein: CASSLDRASYEQYF
CDR3 DNA: TGCGCCAGCAGCTTGGACAGGGCATCCTACGAGCAGTACTTC

J gene: TRBJ1-4
clone size: NA
V gene: TRBV2
D gene: TRBD1
CDR3 protein: CASRTQGVLSEKLFF
CDR3 DNA: TGTGCCAGCAGGACACAGGGGGTTTTAAGTGAAAAACTGTTTTTT

J gene: TRBJ2-7
clone size: NA
V gene: TRBV2
D gene: NA
CDR3 protein: CASRVDLGQFYEQYF
CDR3 DNA: TGTGCCAGCAGGGTCGACCTGGGACAATTCTACGAGCAGTACTTC

J gene: TRBJ2-7
clone size: NA
V gene: TRBV29-1
D gene: NA
CDR3 protein: CSVIAREVPDYEQYF
CDR3 DNA: TGCAGCGTTATAGCGAGGGAGGTCCCCGATTACGAGCAGTACTTC

J gene: TRBJ2-1
clone size: NA
V gene: TRBV7-3
D gene: NA
CDR3 protein: CASSWGGLGNEQFF
CDR3 DNA: TGTGCCAGCAGCTGGGGGGGGCTAGGTAATGAGCAGTTCTTC

J gene: TRBJ1-4
clone size: NA
V gene: TRBV19
D gene: TRBD1
CDR3 protein: CASSITGTGPFATNEKLFF
CDR3 DNA: TGTGCCAGTAGTATTACGGGGACAGGACCATTTGCAACTAATGAAAAACTGTTTTTT

J gene: TRBJ1-3
clone size: few
V gene: TRBV7-2
D gene: TRBD1
CDR3 protein: CASSFDRDNTIYF
CDR3 DNA: TGTGCCAGCAGCTTCGACAGGGACAACACCATATATTTT

J gene: TRBJ1-2
clone size: NA
V gene: TRBV4-1
D gene: NA
CDR3 protein: CASSQESETGTNYGYTF
CDR3 DNA: TGCGCCAGCAGCCAAGAATCGGAGACAGGAACTAACTATGGCTACACCTTC

J gene: TRBJ1-1
clone size: NA
V gene: TRBV5-4
D gene: TRBD1
CDR3 protein: CASSLERGPTFF
CDR3 DNA: TGTGCCAGCAGCTTGGAAAGGGGGCCAACTTTCTTT

J gene: TRBJ2-1
clone size: NA
V gene: TRBV7-9
D gene: NA
CDR3 protein: CASSALQGNEQFF
CDR3 DNA: TGTGCCAGCAGCGCCCTACAGGGAAATGAGCAGTTCTTC

J gene: TRBJ1-3
clone size: NA
V gene: TRBV6-5
D gene: NA
CDR3 protein: CASSPRMSGNTIYF
CDR3 DNA: TGTGCCAGCAGTCCCAGGATGTCCGGAAACACCATATATTTT

J gene: TRBJ2-2
clone size: NA
V gene: TRBV28
D gene: TRBD2
CDR3 protein: CASGLSGTGELFF
CDR3 DNA: TGTGCCAGCGGGCTTAGCGGGACCGGGGAGCTGTTTTTT

J gene: TRBJ1-2
clone size: NA
V gene: TRBV9
D gene: TRBD1
CDR3 protein: CASSGQGARYGYTF
CDR3 DNA: TGTGCCAGCAGCGGACAGGGGGCGCGGTATGGCTACACCTTC

J gene: TRBJ2-2
clone size: NA
V gene: TRBV5-1
D gene: TRBD2
CDR3 protein: CASSPPGSGLAGVHGELFF
CDR3 DNA: TGCGCCAGCAGCCCCCCAGGGAGCGGACTAGCGGGAGTGCACGGGGAGCTGTTTTTT

J gene: TRBJ2-6
clone size: NA
V gene: TRBV30
D gene: TRBD1
CDR3 protein: CASDRAGANVLTF
CDR3 DNA: TGTGCCTCGGACAGGGCTGGGGCCAACGTCCTGACTTTC

J gene: TRBJ1-1
clone size: NA
V gene: TRBV4-1
D gene: NA
CDR3 protein: CASSQGVGGYTEAFF
CDR3 DNA: TGCGCCAGCAGCCAAGGGGTGGGAGGGTACACTGAAGCTTTCTTT

J gene: TRBJ1-5
clone size: NA
V gene: TRBV11-2
D gene: NA
CDR3 protein: CASSADSGRGPQHF
CDR3 DNA: TGTGCCAGCAGCGCAGACAGCGGGCGCGGCCCCCAGCATTTT

J gene: TRBJ1-5
clone size: NA
V gene: TRBV12-5
D gene: NA
CDR3 protein: CASGSGQPSQPQHF
CDR3 DNA: TGTGCTAGTGGTTCCGGACAGCCCAGTCAGCCCCAGCATTTT

J gene: TRBJ2-7
clone size: NA
V gene: TRBV2
D gene: TRBD1
CDR3 protein: CASKTGYEQYF
CDR3 DNA: TGTGCCAGCAAGACAGGGTACGAGCAGTACTTC

J gene: TRBJ2-7
clone size: NA
V gene: TRBV4-1
D gene: NA
CDR3 protein: CASSPRMDGIYEQYF
CDR3 DNA: TGCGCCAGCAGCCCGCGGATGGACGGGATCTACGAGCAGTACTTC

J gene: TRBJ1-5
clone size: NA
V gene: TRBV19
D gene: TRBD1
CDR3 protein: CASSSTQGALQPQHF
CDR3 DNA: TGTGCCAGTAGTAGCACTCAGGGGGCCCTTCAGCCCCAGCATTTT

J gene: TRBJ1-3
clone size: NA
V gene: TRBV13
D gene: NA
CDR3 protein: CASSLGRATGNTIYF
CDR3 DNA: TGTGCCAGCAGCTTAGGCCGAGCCACTGGAAACACCATATATTTT

J gene: TRBJ2-3
clone size: NA
V gene: TRBV29-1
D gene: NA
CDR3 protein: CSVASDPSTGQYF
CDR3 DNA: TGCAGCGTTGCCTCTGACCCCTCTACGGGGCAGTATTTT

J gene: TRBJ2-7
clone size: NA
V gene: TRBV5-1
D gene: TRBD1
CDR3 protein: CASSFLDRGEQYF
CDR3 DNA: TGCGCCAGCAGCTTCCTGGACAGGGGCGAGCAGTACTTC

J gene: TRBJ2-1
clone size: NA
V gene: TRBV7-2
D gene: NA
CDR3 protein: CATINQTKSYNEQFF
CDR3 DNA: TGTGCCACTATAAATCAAACTAAGTCGTACAATGAGCAGTTCTTC

J gene: TRBJ2-1
clone size: NA
V gene: TRBV7-9
D gene: TRBD2
CDR3 protein: CASSSPSGANEQFF
CDR3 DNA: TGTGCCAGCAGCTCCCCTAGCGGCGCTAATGAGCAGTTCTTC

J gene: TRBJ2-3
clone size: NA
V gene: TRBV5-4
D gene: NA
CDR3 protein: CASSWVSGGTDTQYF
CDR3 DNA: TGTGCCAGCAGCTGGGTATCCGGGGGCACAGATACGCAGTATTTT

J gene: TRBJ1-2
clone size: NA
V gene: TRBV15
D gene: NA
CDR3 protein: CATSSTLAGNEANYGYTF
CDR3 DNA: TGTGCCACCAGCAGCACCCTGGCCGGGAACGAGGCTAACTATGGCTACACCTTC

J gene: TRBJ2-7
clone size: NA
V gene: TRBV19
D gene: NA
CDR3 protein: CASSSKLGGAYEQYF
CDR3 DNA: TGTGCCAGTAGTTCGAAACTAGGTGGGGCCTACGAGCAGTACTTC

J gene: TRBJ1-3
clone size: once
V gene: TRBV5-6
D gene: NA
CDR3 protein: CASSLAAGGGNTIYF
CDR3 DNA: TGTGCCAGCAGCTTGGCCGCCGGGGGTGGAAACACCATATATTTT

J gene: TRBJ1-5
clone size: few
V gene: TRBV4-1
D gene: TRBD1
CDR3 protein: CASSQEKGTVNQPQHF
CDR3 DNA: TGCGCCAGCAGCCAAGAGAAGGGGACAGTTAATCAGCCCCAGCATTTT

J gene: TRBJ2-7
clone size: NA
V gene: TRBV28
D gene: NA
CDR3 protein: CASTWGTALEQYF
CDR3 DNA: TGTGCCAGCACCTGGGGCACAGCGCTCGAGCAGTACTTC

J gene: TRBJ2-7
clone size: NA
V gene: TRBV2
D gene: TRBD2
CDR3 protein: CASSEISSGIYEQYF
CDR3 DNA: TGTGCCAGCAGTGAAATTTCTAGCGGGATCTACGAGCAGTACTTC

J gene: TRBJ2-1
clone size: NA
V gene: TRBV4-1
D gene: TRBD1
CDR3 protein: CASSRPAGTGGSYNEQFF
CDR3 DNA: TGCGCCAGCAGCAGACCGGCGGGGACAGGGGGGTCCTACAATGAGCAGTTCTTC

J gene: TRBJ2-7
clone size: NA
V gene: TRBV7-2
D gene: TRBD1
CDR3 protein: CASNYRGPGHEQYF
CDR3 DNA: TGTGCCAGCAATTACAGGGGCCCGGGCCACGAGCAGTACTTC